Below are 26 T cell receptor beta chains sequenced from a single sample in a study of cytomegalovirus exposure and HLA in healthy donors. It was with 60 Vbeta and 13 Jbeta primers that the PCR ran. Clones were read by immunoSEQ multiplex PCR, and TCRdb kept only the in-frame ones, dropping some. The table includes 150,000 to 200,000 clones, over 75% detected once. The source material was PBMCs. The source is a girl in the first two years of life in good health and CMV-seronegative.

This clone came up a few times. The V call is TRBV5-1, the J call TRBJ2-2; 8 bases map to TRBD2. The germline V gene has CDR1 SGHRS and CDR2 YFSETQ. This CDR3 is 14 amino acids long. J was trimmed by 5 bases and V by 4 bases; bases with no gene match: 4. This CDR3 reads CASSPGGPTGELFF. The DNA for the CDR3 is TGCGCCAGCAGCCCGGGGGGGCCTACCGGGGAGCTGTTTTTT. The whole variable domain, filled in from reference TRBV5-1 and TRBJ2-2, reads KAGVTQTPRYLIKTRGQQVTLSCSPISGHRSVSWYQQTPGQGLQFLFEYFSETQRNKGNFPGRFSGRQFSNSRSEMNVSTLELGDSALYLCASSPGGPTGELFFGEGSRLTVL.

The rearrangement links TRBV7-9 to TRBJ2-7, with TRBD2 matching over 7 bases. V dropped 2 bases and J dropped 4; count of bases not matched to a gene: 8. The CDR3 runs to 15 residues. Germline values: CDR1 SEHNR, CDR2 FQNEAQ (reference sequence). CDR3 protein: CASSLKGAGDYEQYF. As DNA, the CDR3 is TGTGCCAGCAGCTTAAAAGGGGCGGGAGATTACGAGCAGTACTTC.

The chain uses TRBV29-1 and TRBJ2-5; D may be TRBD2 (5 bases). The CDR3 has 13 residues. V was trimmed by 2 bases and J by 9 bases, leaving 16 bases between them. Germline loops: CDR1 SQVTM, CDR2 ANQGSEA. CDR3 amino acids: CSVELAETKAQYF. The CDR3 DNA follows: TGCAGCGTTGAACTAGCCGAGACTAAGGCCCAGTACTTC.

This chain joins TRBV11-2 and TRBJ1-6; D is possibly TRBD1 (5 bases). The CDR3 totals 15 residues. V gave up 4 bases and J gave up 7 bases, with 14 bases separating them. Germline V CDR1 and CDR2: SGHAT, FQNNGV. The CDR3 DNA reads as TGTGCCAGCAGCTGGGTGGACATGAACAATTCACCCCTCCACTTT. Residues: CASSWVDMNNSPLHF.

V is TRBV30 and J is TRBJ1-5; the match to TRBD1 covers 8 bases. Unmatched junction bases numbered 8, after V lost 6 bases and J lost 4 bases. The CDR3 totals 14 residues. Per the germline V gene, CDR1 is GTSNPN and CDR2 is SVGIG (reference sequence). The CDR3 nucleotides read TGTGCCTGTAACGGACAGGGTGGTAATCAGCCCCAGCATTTT. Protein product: CACNGQGGNQPQHF.

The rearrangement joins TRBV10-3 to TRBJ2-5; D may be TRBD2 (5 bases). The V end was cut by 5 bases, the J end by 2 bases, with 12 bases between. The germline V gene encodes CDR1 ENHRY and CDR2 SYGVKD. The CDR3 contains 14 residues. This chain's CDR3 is CAISLASGQETQYF. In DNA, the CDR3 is TGTGCCATCAGTTTAGCTTCGGGACAAGAGACCCAGTACTTC.

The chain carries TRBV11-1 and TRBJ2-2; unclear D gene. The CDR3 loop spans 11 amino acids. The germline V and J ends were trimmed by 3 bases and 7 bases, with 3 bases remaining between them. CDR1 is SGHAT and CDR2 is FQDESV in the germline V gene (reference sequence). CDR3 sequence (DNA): TGTGCCAGCAGCTTTTACGGGGAGCTGTTTTTT. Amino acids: CASSFYGELFF.

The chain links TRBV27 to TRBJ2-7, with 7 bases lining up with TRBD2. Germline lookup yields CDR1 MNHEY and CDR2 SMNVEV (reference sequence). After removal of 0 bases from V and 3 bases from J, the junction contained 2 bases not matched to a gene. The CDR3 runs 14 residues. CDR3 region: CASSLSGGGYEQYF. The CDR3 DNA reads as TGTGCCAGCAGTTTATCGGGCGGGGGCTACGAGCAGTACTTC.

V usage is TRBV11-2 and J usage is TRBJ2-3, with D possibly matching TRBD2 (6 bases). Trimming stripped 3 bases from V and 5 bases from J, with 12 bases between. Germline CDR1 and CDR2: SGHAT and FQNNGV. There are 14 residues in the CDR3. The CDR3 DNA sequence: TGTGCCAGCAGCTTTCAGGGAGCGGGAGATACGCAGTATTTT. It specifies CASSFQGAGDTQYF.

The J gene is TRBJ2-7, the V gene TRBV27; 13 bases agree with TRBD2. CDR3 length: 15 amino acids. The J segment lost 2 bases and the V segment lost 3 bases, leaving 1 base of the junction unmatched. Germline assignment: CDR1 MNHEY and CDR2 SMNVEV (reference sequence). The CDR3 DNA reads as TGTGCCAGCAGTTTCGGGACTAGCGGGGCCTACGAGCAGTACTTC. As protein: CASSFGTSGAYEQYF.

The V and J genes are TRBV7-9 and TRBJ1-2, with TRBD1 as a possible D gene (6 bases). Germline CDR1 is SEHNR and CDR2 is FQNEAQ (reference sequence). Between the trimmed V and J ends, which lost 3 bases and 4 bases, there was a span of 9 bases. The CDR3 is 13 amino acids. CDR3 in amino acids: CASSLDSFYGYTF. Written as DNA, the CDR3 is TGTGCCAGCAGCTTGGACAGCTTCTATGGCTACACCTTC.

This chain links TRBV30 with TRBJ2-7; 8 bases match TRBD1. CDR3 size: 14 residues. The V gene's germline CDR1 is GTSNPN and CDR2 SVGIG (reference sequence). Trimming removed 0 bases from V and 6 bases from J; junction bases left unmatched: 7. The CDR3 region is CAWSVDRVLVEQYF. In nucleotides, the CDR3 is TGTGCCTGGAGTGTGGACAGGGTCTTAGTCGAGCAGTACTTC.

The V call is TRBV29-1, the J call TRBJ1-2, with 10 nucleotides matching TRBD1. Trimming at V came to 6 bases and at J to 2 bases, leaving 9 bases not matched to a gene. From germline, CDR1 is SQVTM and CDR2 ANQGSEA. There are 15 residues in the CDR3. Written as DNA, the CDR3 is TGCAGCGTGGACCCGGGACAGGGGCCCAACTATGGCTACACCTTC. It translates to CSVDPGQGPNYGYTF.

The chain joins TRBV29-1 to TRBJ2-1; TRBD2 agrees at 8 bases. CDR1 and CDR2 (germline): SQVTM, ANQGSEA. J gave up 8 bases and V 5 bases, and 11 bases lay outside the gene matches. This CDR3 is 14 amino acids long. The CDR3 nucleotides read TGCAGCGTTCCCAGCGCGGGGGGTTTCTATGAGCAGTTCTTC. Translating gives CSVPSAGGFYEQFF.

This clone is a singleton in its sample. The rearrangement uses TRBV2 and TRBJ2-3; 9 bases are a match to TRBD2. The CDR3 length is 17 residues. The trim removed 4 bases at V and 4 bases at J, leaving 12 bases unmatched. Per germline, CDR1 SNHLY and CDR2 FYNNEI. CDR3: CASSGGGLAGNSDTQYF. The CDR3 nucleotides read TGTGCCAGCAGTGGGGGGGGTCTAGCGGGAAACTCAGATACGCAGTATTTT.

Here the CDR3 reads CASSIKWGGQETQYF. CDR3 nucleotides: TGTGCCAGTAGTATTAAGTGGGGGGGCCAAGAGACCCAGTACTTC. V usage is TRBV19 and J usage is TRBJ2-5; 7 nucleotides align to TRBD2. Per germline, CDR1 LNHDA and CDR2 SQIVND (reference sequence). CDR3 length: 15 amino acids. V lost 3 bases, J lost 1 base, and 5 bases stayed unmatched.

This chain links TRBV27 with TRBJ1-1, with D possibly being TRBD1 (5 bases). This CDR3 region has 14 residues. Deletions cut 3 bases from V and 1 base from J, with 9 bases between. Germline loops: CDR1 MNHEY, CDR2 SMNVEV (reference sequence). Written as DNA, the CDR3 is TGTGCCAGCAGTTTCGGGGGGTGGAACACTGAAGCTTTCTTT. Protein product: CASSFGGWNTEAFF.

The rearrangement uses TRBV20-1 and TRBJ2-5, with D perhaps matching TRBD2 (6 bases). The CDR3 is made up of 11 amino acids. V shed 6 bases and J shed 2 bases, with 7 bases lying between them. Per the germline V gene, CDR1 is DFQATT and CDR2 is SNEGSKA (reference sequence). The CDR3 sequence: CSAGLQETQYF. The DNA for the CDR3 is TGCAGTGCCGGACTACAAGAGACCCAGTACTTC.

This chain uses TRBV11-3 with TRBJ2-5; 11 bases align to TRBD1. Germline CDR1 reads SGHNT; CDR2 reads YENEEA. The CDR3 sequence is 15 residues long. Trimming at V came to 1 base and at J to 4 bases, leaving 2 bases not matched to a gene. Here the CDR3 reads CASSLGGTGGETQYF. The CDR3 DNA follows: TGTGCCAGCAGCTTAGGCGGGACAGGGGGAGAGACCCAGTACTTC.

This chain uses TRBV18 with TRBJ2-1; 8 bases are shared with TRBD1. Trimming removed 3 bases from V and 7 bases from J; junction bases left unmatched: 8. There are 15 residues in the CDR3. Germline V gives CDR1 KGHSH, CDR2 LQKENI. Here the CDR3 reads CASSPTGDGTNEQFF. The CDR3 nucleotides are TGTGCCAGCTCACCGACAGGGGATGGAACTAATGAGCAGTTCTTC.

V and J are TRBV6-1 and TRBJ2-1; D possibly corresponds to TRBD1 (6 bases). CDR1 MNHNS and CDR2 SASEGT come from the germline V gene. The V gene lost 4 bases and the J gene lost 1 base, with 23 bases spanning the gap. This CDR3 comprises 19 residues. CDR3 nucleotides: TGTGCCAGCAGTGCAACAGGGTTAGGGGCGATTAAATCCTACAATGAGCAGTTCTTC. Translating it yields CASSATGLGAIKSYNEQFF.

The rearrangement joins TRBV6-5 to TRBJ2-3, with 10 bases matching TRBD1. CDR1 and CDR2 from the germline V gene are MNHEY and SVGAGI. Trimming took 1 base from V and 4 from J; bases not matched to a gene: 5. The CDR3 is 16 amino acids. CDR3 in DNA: TGTGCCAGCAGTTACTTCGGGACAGGGGTTTCAGATACGCAGTATTTT. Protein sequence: CASSYFGTGVSDTQYF.

As DNA, the CDR3 is TGTGCCAGCAGCTTAGGCGGGAGAGCCTACGAGCAGTACTTC. It yields the protein CASSLGGRAYEQYF. This sequence joins TRBV5-6 and TRBJ2-7; TRBD2 matches at 7 bases. Germline V gene lookup returns CDR1 SGHDT and CDR2 YYEEEE. The CDR3 totals 14 residues. The junction had 4 bases not matched to a gene; V was cut back by 2 bases and J by 2 bases.

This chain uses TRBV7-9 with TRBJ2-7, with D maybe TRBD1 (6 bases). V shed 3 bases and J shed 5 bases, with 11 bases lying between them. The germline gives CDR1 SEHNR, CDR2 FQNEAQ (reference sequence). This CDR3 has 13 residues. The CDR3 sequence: CASSFSDRHEQYF. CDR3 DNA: TGTGCCAGCAGCTTTTCCGACAGGCACGAGCAGTACTTC.

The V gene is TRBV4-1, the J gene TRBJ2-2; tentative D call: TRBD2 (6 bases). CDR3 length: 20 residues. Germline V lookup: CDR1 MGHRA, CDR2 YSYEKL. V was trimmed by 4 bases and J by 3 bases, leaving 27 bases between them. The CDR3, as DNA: TGCGCCAGCAGCCCCCCCCGTTTGGTGGAGGGCCTGGCTGACACCGGGGAGCTGTTTTTT. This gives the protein CASSPPRLVEGLADTGELFF.

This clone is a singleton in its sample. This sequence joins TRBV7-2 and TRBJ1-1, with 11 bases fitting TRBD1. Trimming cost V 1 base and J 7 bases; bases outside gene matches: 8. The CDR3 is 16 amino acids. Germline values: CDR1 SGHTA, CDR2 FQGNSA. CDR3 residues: CASSLGAGQGENEAFF. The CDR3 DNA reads TGTGCCAGCAGCTTAGGGGCGGGACAGGGGGAAAATGAAGCTTTCTTT.